Sequencing of this T cell receptor beta chain was carried out in a study of blood T cell repertoires in COVID-19. Study in general: Samples came from the United States, Italy and Spain, spanning acute and convalescent COVID-19.

Before they entered the study, exposed participants had met a COVID-19 case within 2 weeks. Sequencing was performed with immunoSEQ multiplex PCR; in TCRdb, only in-frame clones are kept and a portion is missing. This sample yields around 190,000 clones, of which around 84% are seen a single time; under 4% belongs to the top ten. This TCR was recovered from a woman aged 25 to 39 who had been exposed to COVID-19. The sequenced material came from PBMCs or T cells enriched from blood (not recorded which).

CDR3 DNA sequence: TGCGCCAGCAGCTTGGAGTCAGGGTCTAGCGAGCAGTACTTC. Protein: CASSLESGSSEQYF. The V call is TRBV5-1, the J call TRBJ2-7, with D possibly matching TRBD1 (5 bases). V was pared by 0 bases and J by 6 bases, with 13 bases between. The CDR3 has 14 residues. Germline V gives CDR1 SGHRS, CDR2 YFSETQ.